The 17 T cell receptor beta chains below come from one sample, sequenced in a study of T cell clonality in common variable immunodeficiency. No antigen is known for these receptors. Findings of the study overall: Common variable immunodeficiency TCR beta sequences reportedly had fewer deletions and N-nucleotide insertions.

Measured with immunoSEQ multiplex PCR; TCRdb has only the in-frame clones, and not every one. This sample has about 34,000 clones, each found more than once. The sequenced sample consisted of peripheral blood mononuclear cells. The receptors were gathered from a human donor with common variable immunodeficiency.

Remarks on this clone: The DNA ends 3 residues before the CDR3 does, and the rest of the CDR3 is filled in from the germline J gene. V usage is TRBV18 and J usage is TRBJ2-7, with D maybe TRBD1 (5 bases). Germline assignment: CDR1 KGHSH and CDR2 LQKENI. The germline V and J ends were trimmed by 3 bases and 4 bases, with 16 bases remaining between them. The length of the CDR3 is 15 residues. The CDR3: CASSPWTSSPYEQYF. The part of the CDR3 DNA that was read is TGTGCCAGCTCACCCTGGACAAGCTCCCCTTACGAG.

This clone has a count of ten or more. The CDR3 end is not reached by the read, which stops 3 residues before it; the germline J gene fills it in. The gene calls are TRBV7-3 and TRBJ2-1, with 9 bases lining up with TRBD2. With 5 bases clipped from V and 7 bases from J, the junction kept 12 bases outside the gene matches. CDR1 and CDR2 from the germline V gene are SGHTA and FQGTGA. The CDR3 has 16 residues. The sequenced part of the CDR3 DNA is TGTGCCAGCAGCGTAGCCGGGACTAGCAGTCAGAATGAG. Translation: CASSVAGTSSQNE. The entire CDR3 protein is CASSVAGTSSQNEQFF.

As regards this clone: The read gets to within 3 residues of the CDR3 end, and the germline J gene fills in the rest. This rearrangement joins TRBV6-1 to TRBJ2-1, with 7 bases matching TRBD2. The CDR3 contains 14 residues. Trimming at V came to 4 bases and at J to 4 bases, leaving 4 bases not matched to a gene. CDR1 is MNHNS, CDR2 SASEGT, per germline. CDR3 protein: CASSGLAAYNEQFF. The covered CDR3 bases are TGTGCCAGCAGTGGGCTAGCGGCTTACAATGAG.

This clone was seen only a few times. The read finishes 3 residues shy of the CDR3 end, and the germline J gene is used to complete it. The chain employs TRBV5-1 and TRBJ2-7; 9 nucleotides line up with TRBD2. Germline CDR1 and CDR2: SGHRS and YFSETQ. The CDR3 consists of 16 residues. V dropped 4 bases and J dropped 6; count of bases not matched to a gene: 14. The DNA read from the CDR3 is TGCGCCAGCAGCCATTCTAGCGGGAAACCTCTTCCCGAG. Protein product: CASSHSSGKPLPE. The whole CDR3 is CASSHSSGKPLPEQYF.

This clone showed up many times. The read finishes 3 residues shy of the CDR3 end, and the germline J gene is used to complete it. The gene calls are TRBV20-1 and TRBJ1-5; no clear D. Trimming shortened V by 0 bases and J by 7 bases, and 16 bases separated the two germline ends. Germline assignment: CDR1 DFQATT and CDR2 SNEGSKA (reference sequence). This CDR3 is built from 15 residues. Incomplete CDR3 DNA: TGCAGTGCTAGAGATGGGCCCGCACGGAACCAGCCC. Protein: CSARDGPARNQP. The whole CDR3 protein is CSARDGPARNQPQHF.

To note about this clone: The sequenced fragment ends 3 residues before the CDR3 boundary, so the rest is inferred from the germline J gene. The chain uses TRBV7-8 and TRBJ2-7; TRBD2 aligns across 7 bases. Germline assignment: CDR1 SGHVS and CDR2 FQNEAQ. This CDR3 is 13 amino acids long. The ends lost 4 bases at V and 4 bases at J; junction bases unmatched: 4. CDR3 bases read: TGTGCCAGCAGCTCTAGCGGCTCATACGAG. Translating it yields CASSSSGSYE. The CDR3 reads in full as CASSSSGSYEQYF. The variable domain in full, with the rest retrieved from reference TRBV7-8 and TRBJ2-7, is GAGVSQSPRYKVAKRGQDVALRCDPISGHVSLFWYQQALGQGPEFLTYFQNEAQLDKSGLPSDRFFAERPEGSVSTLKIQRTQQEDSAVYLCASSSSGSYEQYFGPGTRLTVT.

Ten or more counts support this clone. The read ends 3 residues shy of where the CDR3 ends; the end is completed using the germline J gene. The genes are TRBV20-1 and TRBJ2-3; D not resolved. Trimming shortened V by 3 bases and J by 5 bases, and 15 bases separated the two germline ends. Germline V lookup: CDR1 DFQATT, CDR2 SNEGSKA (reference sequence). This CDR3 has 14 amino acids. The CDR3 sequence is CSARRGTAQDTQYF. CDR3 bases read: TGCAGTGCTAGGCGTGGAACAGCCCAAGATACG.

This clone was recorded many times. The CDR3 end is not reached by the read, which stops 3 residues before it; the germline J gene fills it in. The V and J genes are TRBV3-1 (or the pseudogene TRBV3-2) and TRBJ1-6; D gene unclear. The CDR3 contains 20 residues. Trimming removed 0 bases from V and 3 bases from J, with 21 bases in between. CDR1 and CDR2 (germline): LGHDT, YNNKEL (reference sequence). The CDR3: CASSQEGTTDNSIYNSPLHF. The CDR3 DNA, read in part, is TGTGCCAGCAGCCAAGAAGGAACCACAGACAACTCCATCTATAATTCACCC.

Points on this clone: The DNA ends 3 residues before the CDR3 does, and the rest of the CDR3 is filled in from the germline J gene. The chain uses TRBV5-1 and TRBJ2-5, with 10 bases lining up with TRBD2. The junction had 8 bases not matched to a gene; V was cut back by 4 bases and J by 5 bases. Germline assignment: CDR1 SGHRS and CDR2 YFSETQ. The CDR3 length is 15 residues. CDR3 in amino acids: CASSNLAGDGETQYF. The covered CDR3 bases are TGCGCCAGCAGCAATCTAGCGGGAGACGGGGAGACC. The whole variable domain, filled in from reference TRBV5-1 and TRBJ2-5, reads KAGVTQTPRYLIKTRGQQVTLSCSPISGHRSVSWYQQTPGQGLQFLFEYFSETQRNKGNFPGRFSGRQFSNSRSEMNVSTLELGDSALYLCASSNLAGDGETQYFGPGTRLLVL.

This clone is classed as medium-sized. The covered CDR3 bases are TGTGCCAGCAGCTTAGTGTCCGGGTATGTATACGAG. Encoded protein: CASSLVSGYVYE. The whole CDR3 reads CASSLVSGYVYEQYF. The V gene is TRBV7-9, the J gene TRBJ2-7; no definite D call. The read terminates 3 residues before the CDR3 end, so the remaining end is supplied by the germline J gene. Germline-derived CDR1 and CDR2 are SEHNR and FQNEAQ (reference sequence). The V end was cut by 1 base, the J end by 4 bases, with 14 bases between. The CDR3 is 15 amino acids.

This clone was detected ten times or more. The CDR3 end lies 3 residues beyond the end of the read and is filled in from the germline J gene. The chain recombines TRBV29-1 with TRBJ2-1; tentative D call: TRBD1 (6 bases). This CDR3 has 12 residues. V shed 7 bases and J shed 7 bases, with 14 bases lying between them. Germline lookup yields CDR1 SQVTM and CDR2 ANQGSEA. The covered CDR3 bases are TGCAGCGACCTCCAGGGGCTGAATGAG. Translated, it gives CSDLQGLNE. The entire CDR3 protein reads CSDLQGLNEQFF.

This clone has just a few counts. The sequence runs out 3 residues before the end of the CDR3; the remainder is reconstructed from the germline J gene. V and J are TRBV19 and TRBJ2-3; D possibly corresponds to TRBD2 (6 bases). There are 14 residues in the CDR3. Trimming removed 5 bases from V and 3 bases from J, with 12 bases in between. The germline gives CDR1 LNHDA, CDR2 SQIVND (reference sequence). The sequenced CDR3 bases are TGTGCCAGTAGTTTGGGGGGAGGAACAGATACG. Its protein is CASSLGGGTDT. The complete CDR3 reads CASSLGGGTDTQYF.

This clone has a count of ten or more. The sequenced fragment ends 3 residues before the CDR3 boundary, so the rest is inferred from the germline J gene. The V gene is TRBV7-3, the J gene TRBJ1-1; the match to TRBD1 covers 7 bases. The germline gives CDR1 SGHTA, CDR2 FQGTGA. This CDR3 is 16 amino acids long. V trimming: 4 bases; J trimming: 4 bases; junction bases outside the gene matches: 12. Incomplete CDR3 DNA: TGTGCCAGCAGCTCGGCGACAGGGTTCGTTTCCACTGAA. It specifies CASSSATGFVSTE. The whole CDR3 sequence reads CASSSATGFVSTEAFF.

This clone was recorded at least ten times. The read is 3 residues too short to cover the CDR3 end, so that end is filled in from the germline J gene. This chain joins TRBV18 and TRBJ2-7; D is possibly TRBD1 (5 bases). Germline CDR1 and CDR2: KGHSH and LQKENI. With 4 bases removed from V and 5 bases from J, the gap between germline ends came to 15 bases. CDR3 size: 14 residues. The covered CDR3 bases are TGTGCCAGCTCACGAATCAGGGTGTGGGACGAG. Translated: CASSRIRVWDE. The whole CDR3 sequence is CASSRIRVWDEQYF.

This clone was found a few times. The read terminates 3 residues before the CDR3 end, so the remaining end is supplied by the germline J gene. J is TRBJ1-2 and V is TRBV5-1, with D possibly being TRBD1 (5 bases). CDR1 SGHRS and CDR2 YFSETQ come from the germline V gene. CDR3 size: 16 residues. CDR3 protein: CASSPGIVAGSSGYTF. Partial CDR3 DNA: TGCGCCAGCAGCCCCGGCATAGTGGCAGGGAGCTCGGGC.

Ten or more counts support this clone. CDR3 in amino acids: CASSQDEGPGYTF. CDR3 bases read: TGTGCCAGCAGCCAAGACGAGGGGCCCGGC. The J gene is TRBJ1-2, the V gene TRBV3-1 (or the pseudogene TRBV3-2), with D tentatively TRBD1 (5 bases). The read comes to an end 3 residues before the CDR3 does, leaving the germline J gene to fill in the end. This CDR3 spans 13 amino acids. Germline V gene sequence: CDR1 LGHDT, CDR2 YNNKEL (reference sequence).

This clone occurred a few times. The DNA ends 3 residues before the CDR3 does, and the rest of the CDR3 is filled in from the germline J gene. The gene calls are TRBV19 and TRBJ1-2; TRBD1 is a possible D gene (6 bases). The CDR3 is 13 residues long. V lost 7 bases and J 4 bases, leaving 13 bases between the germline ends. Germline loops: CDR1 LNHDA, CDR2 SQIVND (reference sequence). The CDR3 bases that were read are TGTGCCAGTACCGGAGGACAGTTCTATGGC. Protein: CASTGGQFYG. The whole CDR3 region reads CASTGGQFYGYTF.